Below, 10 T cell receptor beta chains from the same sample are listed, as sequenced in a study of siplizumab effects on memory and regulatory T cells. Produced via immunoSEQ multiplex PCR; TCRdb's table is partial and in-frame only. The sample consists of some 100,000 clones, 94% of them appearing once. The material sequenced was non-Treg CD4+ T cells sorted from blood. The receptors were sampled from a human donor in good health.

The rearrangement uses TRBV30 and TRBJ2-4; D unresolved. Germline CDR1 reads GTSNPN; CDR2 reads SVGIG (reference sequence). V lost 8 bases to trimming and J lost 2 bases, with 7 bases between them. The CDR3 contains 11 residues. CDR3 in amino acids: CARKTKNIQYF. CDR3 coding DNA: TGTGCCCGAAAGACCAAAAACATTCAGTACTTC.

The table lists this clone with a count of one. The chain employs TRBV7-8 and TRBJ2-5, with 13 bases that match TRBD2. The DNA end is a closer match to TRBJ2-7, so the J assignment may be wrong. Germline V gene data show CDR1 as SGHVS and CDR2 as FQNEAQ. The CDR3 contains 15 residues. The CDR3 DNA is TGTGCCAGCAGCAAGCGACTAGCGGGAGGTGACGAGCAGTACTTC. Translated, it gives CASSKRLAGGDEQYF.

The genes are TRBV7-8 and TRBJ1-1; TRBD1 matches at 7 bases. After removal of 5 bases from V and 4 bases from J, the junction contained 10 bases not matched to a gene. CDR1 is SGHVS and CDR2 is FQNEAQ in the germline V gene. CDR3 length: 15 amino acids. The CDR3: CASSIRQGWATEAFF. The CDR3 DNA reads as TGTGCCAGCAGCATCCGACAGGGCTGGGCCACTGAAGCTTTCTTT. The full variable domain, with the rest looked up from reference TRBV7-8 and TRBJ1-1, is GAGVSQSPRYKVAKRGQDVALRCDPISGHVSLFWYQQALGQGPEFLTYFQNEAQLDKSGLPSDRFFAERPEGSVSTLKIQRTQQEDSAVYLCASSIRQGWATEAFFGQGTRLTVV.

The genes are TRBV5-1 and TRBJ2-7; 8 bases match TRBD1. J gave up 6 bases and V 4 bases, and 9 bases lay outside the gene matches. Germline CDR1 SGHRS, CDR2 YFSETQ. The CDR3 runs to 14 residues. The DNA of the CDR3 is TGCGCCAGCAGCCTACAGGGGGAGGTGAGCGAGCAGTACTTC. Protein product: CASSLQGEVSEQYF.

The gene calls are TRBV2 and TRBJ2-7, with D maybe TRBD1 (5 bases). Germline V lookup: CDR1 SNHLY, CDR2 FYNNEI. CDR3 length: 14 amino acids. The ends were cut back, 7 bases at V and 2 bases at J, with 15 bases in the middle. CDR3 sequence (DNA): TGTGCCAGCAATGGCAGGGTTATCCCCTACGAGCAGTACTTC. As protein: CASNGRVIPYEQYF. Supplemented by reference TRBV2 and TRBJ2-7, the full variable domain reads EPEVTQTPSHQVTQMGQEVILRCVPISNHLYFYWYRQILGQKVEFLVSFYNNEISEKSEIFDDQFSVERPDGSNFTLKIRSTKLEDSAMYFCASNGRVIPYEQYFGPGTRLTVT.

The CDR3 region is CSVDRGNTDTQYF. DNA of the CDR3: TGCAGCGTTGACCGGGGGAACACAGATACGCAGTATTTT. J is TRBJ2-3 and V is TRBV29-1, with D possibly TRBD2 on 6 matching bases. Trimming stripped 3 bases from V and 2 bases from J, with 9 bases between. Germline V gene sequence: CDR1 SQVTM, CDR2 ANQGSEA. The CDR3 is 13 residues long.

The gene calls are TRBV5-1 and TRBJ1-2, with D maybe TRBD1 (5 bases). Trimming shortened V by 4 bases and J by 1 base, and 20 bases separated the two germline ends. Germline V lookup: CDR1 SGHRS, CDR2 YFSETQ. The CDR3 sequence is 17 residues long. The CDR3 reads CASSLGDRVFFNYGYTF. As DNA, the CDR3 is TGCGCCAGCAGCCTCGGGGACCGCGTATTTTTTAACTATGGCTACACCTTC.

The chain employs TRBV18 and TRBJ2-5; D is unclear. Trimming pared 2 bases from V and 4 bases from J, leaving 8 bases between. CDR1 and CDR2 from the germline V gene are KGHSH and LQKENI. The length of the CDR3 is 13 residues. Here the CDR3 reads CASSPNFGETQYF. CDR3 bases: TGTGCCAGCTCACCAAATTTTGGAGAGACCCAGTACTTC.

This clone has just one count. The chain employs TRBV19 and TRBJ2-5, with 10 bases aligning to TRBD1. This CDR3 contains 16 residues. V lost 3 bases and J lost 5; bases outside the gene matches: 9. Looked up from germline, CDR1 is LNHDA and CDR2 is SQIVND (reference sequence). CDR3 sequence reads: CASSITGTGVRETQYF. For the CDR3, the DNA is TGTGCCAGTAGTATTACCGGGACAGGGGTTCGGGAGACCCAGTACTTC.

In its sample, this clone was seen once. This chain uses TRBV2 with TRBJ2-7; 8 bases fit TRBD1. Trimming removed 6 bases from V and 4 bases from J; junction bases left unmatched: 8. Germline V gene sequence: CDR1 SNHLY, CDR2 FYNNEI. The CDR3 has 14 residues. The CDR3 spells CASRYGQGRYEQYF. Here the CDR3 DNA reads TGTGCCAGCAGATACGGACAGGGAAGGTACGAGCAGTACTTC. Variable domain in full (rest from reference TRBV2 and TRBJ2-7): EPEVTQTPSHQVTQMGQEVILRCVPISNHLYFYWYRQILGQKVEFLVSFYNNEISEKSEIFDDQFSVERPDGSNFTLKIRSTKLEDSAMYFCASRYGQGRYEQYFGPGTRLTVT.